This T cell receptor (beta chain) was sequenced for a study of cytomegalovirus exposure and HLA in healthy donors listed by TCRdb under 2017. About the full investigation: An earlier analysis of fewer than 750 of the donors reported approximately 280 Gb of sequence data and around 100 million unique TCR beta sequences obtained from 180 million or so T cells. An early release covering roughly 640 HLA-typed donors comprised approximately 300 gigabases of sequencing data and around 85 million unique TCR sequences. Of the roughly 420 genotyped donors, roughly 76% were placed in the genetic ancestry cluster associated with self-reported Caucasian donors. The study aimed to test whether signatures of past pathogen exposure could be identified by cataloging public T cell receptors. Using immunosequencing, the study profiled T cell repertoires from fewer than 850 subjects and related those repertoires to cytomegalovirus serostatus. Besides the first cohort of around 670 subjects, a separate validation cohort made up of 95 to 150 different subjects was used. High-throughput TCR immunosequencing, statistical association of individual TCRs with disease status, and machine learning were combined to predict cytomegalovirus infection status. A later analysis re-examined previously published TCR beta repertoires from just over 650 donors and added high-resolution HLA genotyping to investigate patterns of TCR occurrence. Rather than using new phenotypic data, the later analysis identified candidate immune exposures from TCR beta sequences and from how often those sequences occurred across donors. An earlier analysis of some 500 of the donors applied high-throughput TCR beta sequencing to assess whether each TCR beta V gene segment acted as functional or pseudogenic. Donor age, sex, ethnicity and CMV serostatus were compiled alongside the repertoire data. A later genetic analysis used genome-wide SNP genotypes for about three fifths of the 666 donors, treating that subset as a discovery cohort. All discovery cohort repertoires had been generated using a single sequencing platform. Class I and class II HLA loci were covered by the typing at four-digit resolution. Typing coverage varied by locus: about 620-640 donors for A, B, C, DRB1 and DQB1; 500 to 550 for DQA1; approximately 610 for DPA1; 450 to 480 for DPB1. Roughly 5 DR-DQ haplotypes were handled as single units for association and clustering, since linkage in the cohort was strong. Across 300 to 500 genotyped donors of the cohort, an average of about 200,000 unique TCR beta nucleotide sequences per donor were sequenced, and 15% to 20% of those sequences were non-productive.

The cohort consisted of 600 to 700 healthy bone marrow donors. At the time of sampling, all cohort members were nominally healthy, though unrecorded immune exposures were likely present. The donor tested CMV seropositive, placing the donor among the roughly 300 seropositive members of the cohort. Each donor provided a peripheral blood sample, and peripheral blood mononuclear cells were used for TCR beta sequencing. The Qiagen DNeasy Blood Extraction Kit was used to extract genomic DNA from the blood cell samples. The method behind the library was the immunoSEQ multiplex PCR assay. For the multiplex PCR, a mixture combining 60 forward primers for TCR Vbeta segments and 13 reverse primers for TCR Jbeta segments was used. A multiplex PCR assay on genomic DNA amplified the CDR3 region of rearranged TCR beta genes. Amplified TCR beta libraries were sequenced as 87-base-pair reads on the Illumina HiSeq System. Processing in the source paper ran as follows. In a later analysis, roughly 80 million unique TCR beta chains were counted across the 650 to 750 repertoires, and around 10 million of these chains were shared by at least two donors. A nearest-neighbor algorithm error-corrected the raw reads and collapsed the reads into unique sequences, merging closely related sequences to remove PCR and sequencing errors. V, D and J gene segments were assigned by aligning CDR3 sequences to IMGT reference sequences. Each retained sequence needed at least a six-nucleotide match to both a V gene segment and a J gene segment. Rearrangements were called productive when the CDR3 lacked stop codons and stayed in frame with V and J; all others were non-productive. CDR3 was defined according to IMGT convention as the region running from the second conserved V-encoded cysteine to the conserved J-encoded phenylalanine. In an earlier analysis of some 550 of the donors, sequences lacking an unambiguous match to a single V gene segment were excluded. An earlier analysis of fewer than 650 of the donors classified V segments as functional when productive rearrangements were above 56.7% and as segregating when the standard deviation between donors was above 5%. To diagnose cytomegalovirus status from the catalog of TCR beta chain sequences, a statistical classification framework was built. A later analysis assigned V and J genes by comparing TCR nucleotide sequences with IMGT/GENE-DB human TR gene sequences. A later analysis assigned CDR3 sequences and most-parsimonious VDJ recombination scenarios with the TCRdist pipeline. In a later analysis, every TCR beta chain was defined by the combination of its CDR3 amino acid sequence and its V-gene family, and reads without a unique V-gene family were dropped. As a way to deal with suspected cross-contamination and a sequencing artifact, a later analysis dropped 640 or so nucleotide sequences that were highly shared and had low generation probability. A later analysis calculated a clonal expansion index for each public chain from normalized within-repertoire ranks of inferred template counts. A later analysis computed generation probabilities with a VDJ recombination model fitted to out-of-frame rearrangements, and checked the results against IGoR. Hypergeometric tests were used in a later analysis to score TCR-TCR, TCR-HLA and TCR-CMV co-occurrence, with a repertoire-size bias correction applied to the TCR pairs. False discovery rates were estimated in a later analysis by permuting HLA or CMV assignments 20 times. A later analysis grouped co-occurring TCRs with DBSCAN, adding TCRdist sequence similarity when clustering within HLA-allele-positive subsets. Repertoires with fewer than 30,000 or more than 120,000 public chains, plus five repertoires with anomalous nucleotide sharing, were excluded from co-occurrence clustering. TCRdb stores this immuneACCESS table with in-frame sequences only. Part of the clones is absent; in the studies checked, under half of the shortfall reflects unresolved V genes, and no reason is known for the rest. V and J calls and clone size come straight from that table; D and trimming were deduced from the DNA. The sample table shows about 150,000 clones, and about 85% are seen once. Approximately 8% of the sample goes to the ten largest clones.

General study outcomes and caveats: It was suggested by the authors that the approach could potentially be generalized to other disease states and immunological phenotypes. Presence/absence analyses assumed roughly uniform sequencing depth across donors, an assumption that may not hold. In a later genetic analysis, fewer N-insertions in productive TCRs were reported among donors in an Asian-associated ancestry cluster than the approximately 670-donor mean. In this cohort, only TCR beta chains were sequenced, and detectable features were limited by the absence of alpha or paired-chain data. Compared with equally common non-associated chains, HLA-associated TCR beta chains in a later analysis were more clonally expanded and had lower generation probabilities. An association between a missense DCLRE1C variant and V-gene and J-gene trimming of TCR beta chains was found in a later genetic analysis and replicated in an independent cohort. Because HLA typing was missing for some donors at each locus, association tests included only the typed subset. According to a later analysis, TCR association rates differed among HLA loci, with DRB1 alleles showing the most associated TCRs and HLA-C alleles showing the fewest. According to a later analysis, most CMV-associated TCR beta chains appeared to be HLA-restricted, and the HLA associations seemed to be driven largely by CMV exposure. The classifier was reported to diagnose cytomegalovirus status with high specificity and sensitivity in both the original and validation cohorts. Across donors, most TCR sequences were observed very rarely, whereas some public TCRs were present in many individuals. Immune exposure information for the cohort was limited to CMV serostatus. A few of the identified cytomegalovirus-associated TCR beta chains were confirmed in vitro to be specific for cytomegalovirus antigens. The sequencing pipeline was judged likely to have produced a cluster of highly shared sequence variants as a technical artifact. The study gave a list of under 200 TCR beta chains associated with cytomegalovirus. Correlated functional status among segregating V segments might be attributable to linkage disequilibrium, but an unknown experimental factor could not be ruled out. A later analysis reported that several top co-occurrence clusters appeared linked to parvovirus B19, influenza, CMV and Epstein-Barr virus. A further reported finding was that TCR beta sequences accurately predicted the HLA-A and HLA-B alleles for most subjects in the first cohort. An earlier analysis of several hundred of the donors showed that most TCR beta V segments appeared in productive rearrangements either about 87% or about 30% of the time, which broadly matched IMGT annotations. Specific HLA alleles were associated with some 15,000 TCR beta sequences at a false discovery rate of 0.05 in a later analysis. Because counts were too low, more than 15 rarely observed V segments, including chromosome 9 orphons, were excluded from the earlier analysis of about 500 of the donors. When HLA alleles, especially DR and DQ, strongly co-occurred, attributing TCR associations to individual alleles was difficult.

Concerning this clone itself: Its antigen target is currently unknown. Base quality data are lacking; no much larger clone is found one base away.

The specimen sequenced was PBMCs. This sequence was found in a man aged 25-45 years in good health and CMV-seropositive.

This receptor carries the CDR3 CASNGRGNTEAFF. The DNA sequence follows: TGTGCCAGCAACGGCCGGGGGAACACTGAAGCTTTCTTT. In this chain, TRBV19 is recombined with TRBJ1-1; there is no confident call for the D gene. As encoded in the germline V gene (reference sequence), CDR1 is LNHDA while CDR2 is SQIVND. V and J lose 9 bases and 1 base, and a span of 12 bases separates them. Inclusive of the bounding cysteine and phenylalanine, the CDR3 is 13 residues long. The kept DNA is CDR3 alone, 39 bases in frame from the first base. The reference TRBV19 and TRBJ1-1 proteins fill in what lies around the CDR3, so the full variable domain reads DGGITQSPKYLFRKEGQNVTLSCEQNLNHDAMYWYRQDPGQGLRLIYYSQIVNDFQKGDIAEGYSVSREKKESFPLTVTSAQKNPTAFYLCASNGRGNTEAFFGQGTRLTVV.